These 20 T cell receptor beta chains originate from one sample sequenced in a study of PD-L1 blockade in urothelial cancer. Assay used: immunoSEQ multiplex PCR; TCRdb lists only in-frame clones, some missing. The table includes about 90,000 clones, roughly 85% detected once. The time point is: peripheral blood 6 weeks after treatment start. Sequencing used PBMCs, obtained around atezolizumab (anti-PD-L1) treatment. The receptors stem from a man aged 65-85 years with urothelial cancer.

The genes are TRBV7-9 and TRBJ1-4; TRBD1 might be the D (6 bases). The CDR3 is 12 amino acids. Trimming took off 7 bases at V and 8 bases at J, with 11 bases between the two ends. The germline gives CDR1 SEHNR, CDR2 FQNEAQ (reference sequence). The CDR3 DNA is TGTGCCAGCACCCTTGACAGGGAAAAACTGTTTTTT. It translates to CASTLDREKLFF.

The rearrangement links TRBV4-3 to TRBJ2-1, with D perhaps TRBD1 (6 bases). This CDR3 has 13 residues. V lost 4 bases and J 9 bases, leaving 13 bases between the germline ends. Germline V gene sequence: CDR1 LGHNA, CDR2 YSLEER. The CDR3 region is CASSLNQGSEQFF. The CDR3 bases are TGCGCCAGCAGCCTAAACCAGGGGTCTGAGCAGTTCTTC.

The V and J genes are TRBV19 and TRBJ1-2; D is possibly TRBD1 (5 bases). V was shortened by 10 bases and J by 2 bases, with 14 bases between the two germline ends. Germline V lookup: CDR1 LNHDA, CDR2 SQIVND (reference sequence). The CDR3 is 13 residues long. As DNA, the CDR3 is TGTGCCACGGGTATGAGACAGAACTATGGCTACACCTTC. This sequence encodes CATGMRQNYGYTF. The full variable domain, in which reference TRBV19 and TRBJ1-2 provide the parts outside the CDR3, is DGGITQSPKYLFRKEGQNVTLSCEQNLNHDAMYWYRQDPGQGLRLIYYSQIVNDFQKGDIAEGYSVSREKKESFPLTVTSAQKNPTAFYLCATGMRQNYGYTFGSGTRLTVV.

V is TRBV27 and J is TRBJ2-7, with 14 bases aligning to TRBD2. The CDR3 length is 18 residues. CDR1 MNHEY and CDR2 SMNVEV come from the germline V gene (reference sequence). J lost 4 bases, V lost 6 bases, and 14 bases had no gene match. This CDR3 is CASSPLTSGRVSPYEQYF. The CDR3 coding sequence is TGTGCCAGCAGCCCCCTGACTAGCGGGAGGGTCTCGCCTTACGAGCAGTACTTC.

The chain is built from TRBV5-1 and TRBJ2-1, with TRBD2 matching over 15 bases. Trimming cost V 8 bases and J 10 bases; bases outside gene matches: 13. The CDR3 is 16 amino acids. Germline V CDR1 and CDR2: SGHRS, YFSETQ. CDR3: CASRTSGGVPFEEQFF. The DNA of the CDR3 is TGCGCCAGTAGGACTAGCGGGGGGGTTCCCTTTGAGGAGCAGTTCTTC.

CDR3 region: CASSPQGLNTGELFF. CDR3 DNA sequence: TGTGCCAGCTCACCTCAGGGGTTAAACACCGGGGAGCTGTTTTTT. The rearrangement links TRBV18 to TRBJ2-2, with D perhaps TRBD1 (6 bases). The length of the CDR3 is 15 residues. Germline CDR1 KGHSH, CDR2 LQKENI. Trimming stripped 3 bases from V and 2 bases from J, with 10 bases between.

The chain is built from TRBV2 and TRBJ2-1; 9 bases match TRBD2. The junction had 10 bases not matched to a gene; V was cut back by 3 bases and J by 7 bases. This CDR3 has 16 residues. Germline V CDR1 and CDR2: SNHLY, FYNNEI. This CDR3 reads CASSDGLAGTGNEQFF. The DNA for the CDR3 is TGTGCCAGCAGTGATGGGCTAGCGGGAACTGGGAATGAGCAGTTCTTC.

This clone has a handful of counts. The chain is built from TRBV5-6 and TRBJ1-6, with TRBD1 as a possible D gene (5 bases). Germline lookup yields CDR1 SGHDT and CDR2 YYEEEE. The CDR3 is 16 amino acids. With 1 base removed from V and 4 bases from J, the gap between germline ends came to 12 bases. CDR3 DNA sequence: TGTGCCAGCAGCTTGTCGCGCAGGGCGTATAATTCACCCCTCCACTTT. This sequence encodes CASSLSRRAYNSPLHF.

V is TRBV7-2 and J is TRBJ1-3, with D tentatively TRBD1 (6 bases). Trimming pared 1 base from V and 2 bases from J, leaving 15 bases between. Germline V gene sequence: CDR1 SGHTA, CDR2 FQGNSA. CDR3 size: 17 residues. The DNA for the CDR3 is TGTGCCAGCAGCTTAGTAGCGCCACAGGGAACTGGAAACACCATATATTTT. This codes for CASSLVAPQGTGNTIYF.

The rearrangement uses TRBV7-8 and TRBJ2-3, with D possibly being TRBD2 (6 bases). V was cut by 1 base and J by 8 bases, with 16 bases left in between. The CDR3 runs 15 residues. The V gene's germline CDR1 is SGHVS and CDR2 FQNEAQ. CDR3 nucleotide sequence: TGTGCCAGCAGCTTAGTGGAGTACCGGGGAGGTACGCAGTATTTT. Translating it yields CASSLVEYRGGTQYF. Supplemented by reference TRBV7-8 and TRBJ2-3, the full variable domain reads GAGVSQSPRYKVAKRGQDVALRCDPISGHVSLFWYQQALGQGPEFLTYFQNEAQLDKSGLPSDRFFAERPEGSVSTLKIQRTQQEDSAVYLCASSLVEYRGGTQYFGPGTRLTVL.

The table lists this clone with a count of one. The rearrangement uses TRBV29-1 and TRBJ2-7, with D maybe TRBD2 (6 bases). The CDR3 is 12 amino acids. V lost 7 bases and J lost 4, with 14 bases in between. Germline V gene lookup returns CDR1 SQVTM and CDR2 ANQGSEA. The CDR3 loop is CSARDWGYEQYF. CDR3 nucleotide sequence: TGCAGCGCTAGGGACTGGGGATACGAGCAGTACTTC.

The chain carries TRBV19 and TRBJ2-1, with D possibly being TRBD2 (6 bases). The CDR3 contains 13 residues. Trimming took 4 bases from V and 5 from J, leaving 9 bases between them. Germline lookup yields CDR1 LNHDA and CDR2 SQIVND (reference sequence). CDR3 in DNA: TGTGCCAGTAGTAATCGGGAGAACAATGAGCAGTTCTTC. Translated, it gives CASSNRENNEQFF.

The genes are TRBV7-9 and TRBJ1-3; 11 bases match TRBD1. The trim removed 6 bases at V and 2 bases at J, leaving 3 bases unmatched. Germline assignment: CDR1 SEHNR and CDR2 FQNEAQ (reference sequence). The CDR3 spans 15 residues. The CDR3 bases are TGTGCCAGCAGTTGGACAGGGGGCACTGGAAACACCATATATTTT. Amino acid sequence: CASSWTGGTGNTIYF.

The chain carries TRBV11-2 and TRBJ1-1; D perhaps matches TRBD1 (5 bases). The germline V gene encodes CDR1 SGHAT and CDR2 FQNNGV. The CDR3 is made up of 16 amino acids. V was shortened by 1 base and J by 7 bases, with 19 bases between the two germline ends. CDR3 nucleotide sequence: TGTGCCAGCAGCTTAGCCAACAGGAGCCCTATTAATGAAGCTTTCTTT. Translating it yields CASSLANRSPINEAFF. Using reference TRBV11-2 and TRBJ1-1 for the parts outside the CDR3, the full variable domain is EAGVAQSPRYKIIEKRQSVAFWCNPISGHATLYWYQQILGQGPKLLIQFQNNGVVDDSQLPKDRFSAERLKGVDSTLKIQPAKLEDSAVYLCASSLANRSPINEAFFGQGTRLTVV.

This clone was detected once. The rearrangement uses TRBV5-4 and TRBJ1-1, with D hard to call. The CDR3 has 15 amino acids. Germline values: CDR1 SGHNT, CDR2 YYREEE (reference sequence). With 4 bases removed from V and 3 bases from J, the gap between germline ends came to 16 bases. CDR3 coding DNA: TGTGCCAGCAGCCCGGACTTGGATCGGGACACTGAAGCTTTCTTT. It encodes CASSPDLDRDTEAFF.

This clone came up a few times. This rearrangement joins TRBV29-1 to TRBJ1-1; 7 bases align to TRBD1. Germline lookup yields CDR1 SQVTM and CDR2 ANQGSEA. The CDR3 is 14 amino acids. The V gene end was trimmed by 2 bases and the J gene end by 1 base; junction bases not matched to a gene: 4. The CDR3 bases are TGCAGCGTTGAACCGGCAGGGGGGAACACTGAAGCTTTCTTT. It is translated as CSVEPAGGNTEAFF.

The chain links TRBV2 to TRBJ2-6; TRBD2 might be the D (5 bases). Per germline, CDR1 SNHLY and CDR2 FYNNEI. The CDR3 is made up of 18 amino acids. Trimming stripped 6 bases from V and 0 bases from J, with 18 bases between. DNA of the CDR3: TGTGCCAGCAGGGTCTCCGAGGGAACTCGCTCTGGGGCCAACGTCCTGACTTTC. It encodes CASRVSEGTRSGANVLTF. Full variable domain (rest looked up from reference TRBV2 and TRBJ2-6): EPEVTQTPSHQVTQMGQEVILRCVPISNHLYFYWYRQILGQKVEFLVSFYNNEISEKSEIFDDQFSVERPDGSNFTLKIRSTKLEDSAMYFCASRVSEGTRSGANVLTFGAGSRLTVL.

CDR3 sequence (DNA): TGTGCCAGCAGTTACCCGGGGGGGACGGAGACCCAGTACTTC. Encoded protein: CASSYPGGTETQYF. The chain is built from TRBV5-4 and TRBJ2-5; 8 positions match TRBD2. The junction had 8 bases not matched to a gene; V was cut back by 5 bases and J by 5 bases. The V gene's germline CDR1 is SGHNT and CDR2 YYREEE (reference sequence). The CDR3 consists of 14 residues. The entire variable domain, with the rest obtained from reference TRBV5-4 and TRBJ2-5, is as follows: ETGVTQSPTHLIKTRGQQVTLRCSSQSGHNTVSWYQQALGQGPQFIFQYYREEENGRGNFPPRFSGLQFPNYSSELNVNALELDDSALYLCASSYPGGTETQYFGPGTRLLVL.

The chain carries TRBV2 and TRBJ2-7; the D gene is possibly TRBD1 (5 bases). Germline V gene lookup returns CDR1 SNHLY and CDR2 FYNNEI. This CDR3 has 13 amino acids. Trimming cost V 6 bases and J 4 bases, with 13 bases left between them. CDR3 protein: CASRRQSSYEQYF. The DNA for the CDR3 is TGTGCCAGCAGAAGACAGAGTAGTTACGAGCAGTACTTC.

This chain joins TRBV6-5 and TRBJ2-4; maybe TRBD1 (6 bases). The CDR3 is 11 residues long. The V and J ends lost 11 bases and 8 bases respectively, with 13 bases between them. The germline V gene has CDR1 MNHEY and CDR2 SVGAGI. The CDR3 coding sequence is TGTGCCGTGGGGGCGCAGGACATTCAGTACTTC. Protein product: CAVGAQDIQYF.